Below are 29 T cell receptor beta chains sequenced from a single sample in a study of identical twins. Using its own MiXCR run on the 5' RACE reads, TCRdb lists one record per CDR3 protein. Of about 210,000 distinct CDR3 sequences listed, approximately 9% are singletons. Sequencing was done on a sample of memory (CD45RO+) T cells sorted from blood. These receptors were collected from a woman between 18 and 29 years old in good health.

V is TRBV10-3 and J is TRBJ2-2; D is uncertain. V shed 5 bases and J shed 7 bases, with 23 bases lying between them. CDR1 and CDR2 from the germline V gene are ENHRY and SYGVKD. CDR3 length: 17 residues. The CDR3 DNA follows: TGTGCCATCAGTACTGACTCGGCAGGAAGAACGGGCGGGGAGCTGTTTTTT. It yields the protein CAISTDSAGRTGGELFF.

This clonotype occurred a few times. This chain joins TRBV3-1 and TRBJ1-2, with D unresolved. Trimming took off 4 bases at V and 2 bases at J, with 14 bases between the two ends. This CDR3 has 15 residues. Germline-derived CDR1 and CDR2 are LGHDT and YNNKEL (reference sequence). CDR3 sequence reads: CASSPWTGGNYGYTF. The CDR3 DNA is TGTGCCAGCAGCCCTTGGACCGGAGGGAACTATGGCTACACCTTC.

The chain has TRBV11-2 and TRBJ2-4; D may be TRBD1 (6 bases). CDR1 SGHAT and CDR2 FQNNGV come from the germline V gene. This CDR3 spans 14 amino acids. Trimming cost V 5 bases and J 4 bases, with 12 bases left between them. The CDR3: CASSPGTPKNIQYF. As DNA, the CDR3 is TGTGCCAGCAGCCCCGGGACACCAAAAAACATTCAGTACTTC.

This clonotype was seen a few times. This CDR3 reads CASSRRTSGGTDTQYF. DNA of the CDR3: TGTGCCAGCAGCCGCCGGACTAGCGGGGGCACAGATACGCAGTATTTT. This chain connects TRBV7-9 to TRBJ2-3; 12 bases are shared with TRBD2. V gave up 5 bases and J gave up 1 base; unmatched junction bases: 4. The CDR3 runs 16 residues. The germline V gene encodes CDR1 SEHNR and CDR2 FQNEAQ (reference sequence). The whole variable domain, filled in from reference TRBV7-9 and TRBJ2-3, reads DTGVSQNPRHKITKRGQNVTFRCDPISEHNRLYWYRQTLGQGPEFLTYFQNEAQLEKSRLLSDRFSAERPKGSFSTLEIQRTEQGDSAMYLCASSRRTSGGTDTQYFGPGTRLTVL.

This clonotype was seen a handful of times. This sequence joins TRBV6-5 and TRBJ2-7, with a weak D call TRBD1 (6 bases). Deletions cut 2 bases from V and 2 bases from J, with 13 bases between. The CDR3 is made up of 15 amino acids. Per the germline V gene, CDR1 is MNHEY and CDR2 is SVGAGI. In DNA, the CDR3 is TGTGCCAGCAGTTACCAGCTGGGGGCCCCCTACGAGCAGTACTTC. Translation: CASSYQLGAPYEQYF.

The chain couples TRBV5-1 to TRBJ2-1, with 10 bases fitting TRBD2. The CDR3 runs 14 residues. The germline V gene encodes CDR1 SGHRS and CDR2 YFSETQ. V trimming: 5 bases; J trimming: 8 bases; junction bases outside the gene matches: 7. CDR3 in amino acids: CASSPSGSGYEQFF. In DNA, the CDR3 is TGCGCCAGCAGTCCTAGCGGGAGTGGCTATGAGCAGTTCTTC. Full variable domain (missing parts from reference TRBV5-1 and TRBJ2-1): KAGVTQTPRYLIKTRGQQVTLSCSPISGHRSVSWYQQTPGQGLQFLFEYFSETQRNKGNFPGRFSGRQFSNSRSEMNVSTLELGDSALYLCASSPSGSGYEQFFGPGTRLTVL.

This clonotype was seen a handful of times. CDR3 coding DNA: TGCAGTGCTTGGACTGGAGATACGCAGTATTTT. It yields the protein CSAWTGDTQYF. The chain links TRBV20-1 to TRBJ2-3, with D maybe TRBD2 (5 bases). V shed 5 bases and J shed 5 bases, with 8 bases lying between them. CDR1 is DFQATT, CDR2 SNEGSKA, per germline (reference sequence). The CDR3 extends over 11 amino acids.

This clonotype was observed a few times. This sequence joins TRBV7-8 and TRBJ1-1, with D possibly TRBD1 on 5 matching bases. V was clipped by 8 bases and J by 1 base, with 11 bases between them. The CDR3 extends over 13 amino acids. Germline CDR1 and CDR2: SGHVS and FQNEAQ. The CDR3 is CASGREENTEAFF. The CDR3 DNA follows: TGTGCCAGCGGCAGGGAAGAGAACACTGAAGCTTTCTTT. The variable domain in full, with the rest retrieved from reference TRBV7-8 and TRBJ1-1, is GAGVSQSPRYKVAKRGQDVALRCDPISGHVSLFWYQQALGQGPEFLTYFQNEAQLDKSGLPSDRFFAERPEGSVSTLKIQRTQQEDSAVYLCASGREENTEAFFGQGTRLTVV.

In this sample, this clonotype turned up many times. The chain employs TRBV11-2 and TRBJ2-3; 13 bases line up with TRBD2. CDR1 and CDR2 from the germline V gene are SGHAT and FQNNGV. V shed 5 bases and J 4 bases; nucleotides not matched to a gene: 6. The CDR3 totals 16 residues. The CDR3 nucleotides are TGTGCCAGCAGCAGGGAACTAGCGGGAGGGCCAGATACGCAGTATTTT. Residues: CASSRELAGGPDTQYF.

In this sample, this clonotype turned up a few times. The chain employs TRBV20-1 and TRBJ2-1; 7 positions agree with TRBD1. The ends lost 4 bases at V and 7 bases at J; junction bases unmatched: 19. There are 17 residues in the CDR3. Germline CDR1 and CDR2: DFQATT and SNEGSKA (reference sequence). DNA for the CDR3: TGCAGTGCTACCGAGCAAAGGGGGCGGGCGGGTAAAAATGAGCAGTTCTTC. Translation gives CSATEQRGRAGKNEQFF.

The CDR3 DNA reads as TGTGCCAGCAGCCATGGGACAGGGCAAAGCAATCAGCCCCAGCATTTT. Protein sequence: CASSHGTGQSNQPQHF. This chain links TRBV6-1 with TRBJ1-5, with 9 bases matching TRBD1. J gave up 1 base and V 6 bases, and 7 bases lay outside the gene matches. The CDR3 length is 16 residues. CDR1 is MNHNS and CDR2 is SASEGT in the germline V gene.

The chain is built from TRBV11-2 and TRBJ2-7; D is ambiguous. Germline V gene lookup returns CDR1 SGHAT and CDR2 FQNNGV. CDR3 size: 13 residues. Trimming removed 5 bases from V and 6 bases from J, with 14 bases in between. CDR3 sequence reads: CASSPQWMLEQYF. CDR3 coding DNA: TGTGCCAGCAGCCCACAATGGATGCTCGAGCAGTACTTC.

CDR3 nucleotide sequence: TGCAGCGTTGGGGACACTGGCTACACCTTC. Encoded protein: CSVGDTGYTF. This sequence joins TRBV29-1 and TRBJ1-2; perhaps TRBD1 as D (6 bases). The CDR3 runs 10 residues. Trimming left V 4 bases short and J 7 bases short, with 7 bases between. Germline CDR1 and CDR2: SQVTM and ANQGSEA.

The sample holds many counts of this clonotype. This chain links TRBV10-1 with TRBJ2-7; the match to TRBD1 covers 9 bases. The CDR3 totals 13 residues. V was pared by 4 bases and J by 4 bases, with 2 bases of the junction left unmatched. CDR1 is WNHNN and CDR2 is SYGVQD in the germline V gene (reference sequence). CDR3 sequence reads: CASSAGTGYEQYF. The CDR3 region has the DNA TGCGCCAGCAGTGCCGGGACAGGGTACGAGCAGTACTTC.

Many counts were recorded for this clonotype. The chain is built from TRBV3-1 and TRBJ2-2, with 9 bases aligning to TRBD1. Germline V gene data show CDR1 as LGHDT and CDR2 as YNNKEL (reference sequence). The J segment lost 4 bases and the V segment lost 4 bases, leaving 10 bases of the junction unmatched. This CDR3 has 17 residues. The CDR3, as DNA: TGTGCCAGCAGCCTTCCTGGACGGGACAGGGTCACCGGGGAGCTGTTTTTT. Protein: CASSLPGRDRVTGELFF.

This clonotype was detected only a few times. The chain links TRBV2 to TRBJ1-5; D is perhaps TRBD1 (6 bases). The ends were cut back, 4 bases at V and 6 bases at J, with 19 bases in the middle. The CDR3 totals 16 residues. Germline CDR1 is SNHLY and CDR2 is FYNNEI. The CDR3: CASSGAPQGGGQPQHF. The CDR3 DNA is TGTGCCAGCAGTGGGGCACCACAGGGTGGAGGTCAGCCCCAGCATTTT.

This clonotype showed up many times. This chain links TRBV20-1 with TRBJ2-4; no clear D. Trimming removed 3 bases at V and 8 bases at J, with 11 bases between. Germline V gives CDR1 DFQATT, CDR2 SNEGSKA (reference sequence). This CDR3 comprises 12 residues. This CDR3 reads CSASKGSDIQYF. DNA of the CDR3: TGCAGTGCTAGCAAGGGTTCAGACATTCAGTACTTC.

In its sample, this clonotype was seen a few times. V usage is TRBV20-1 and J usage is TRBJ2-2; the match to TRBD2 covers 12 bases. Losses at the gene ends were 3 bases for V and 0 bases for J; bases not matched to a gene: 5. Germline V lookup: CDR1 DFQATT, CDR2 SNEGSKA (reference sequence). This CDR3 contains 17 residues. CDR3 loop: CSARGGLAGSNTGELFF. CDR3 nucleotide sequence: TGCAGTGCTAGGGGCGGACTAGCGGGGTCGAACACCGGGGAGCTGTTTTTT.

The sample holds a few counts of this clonotype. The rearrangement joins TRBV28 to TRBJ2-1, with D perhaps matching TRBD1 (7 bases). CDR1 is MDHEN and CDR2 is SYDVKM in the germline V gene. Trimming left V 2 bases short and J 6 bases short, with 20 bases between. This CDR3 is 17 amino acids long. The DNA for the CDR3 is TGTGCCAGCAGTTTAGCATGGAGCAGGGGGGCCTCCAATGAGCAGTTCTTC. It yields the protein CASSLAWSRGASNEQFF.

The gene calls are TRBV6-5 and TRBJ2-1; no reliable D call. This CDR3 comprises 15 residues. Germline-derived CDR1 and CDR2 are MNHEY and SVGAGI. V was shortened by 3 bases and J by 6 bases, with 15 bases between the two germline ends. In DNA, the CDR3 is TGTGCCAGCAGTTATAATAGTCAGATTTCCAATGAGCAGTTCTTC. It encodes CASSYNSQISNEQFF.

This chain uses TRBV18 with TRBJ2-5; tentative D call: TRBD2 (5 bases). The germline CDR1 and CDR2 sequences are KGHSH and LQKENI. V dropped 7 bases and J dropped 1 base, with 10 bases sitting between them. The CDR3 runs 13 residues. In nucleotides, the CDR3 is TGTGCCAGCTGTCGAGGGAGCCAAGAGACCCAGTACTTC. Its protein product is CASCRGSQETQYF. The variable domain in full, completed from reference TRBV18 and TRBJ2-5, reads NAGVMQNPRHLVRRRGQEARLRCSPMKGHSHVYWYRQLPEEGLKFMVYLQKENIIDESGMPKERFSAEFPKEGPSILRIQQVVRGDSAAYFCASCRGSQETQYFGPGTRLLVL.

This clonotype was picked up a small number of times. The V and J genes are TRBV9 and TRBJ2-7; no definite D call. CDR1 and CDR2 from the germline V gene are SGDLS and YYNGEE. The CDR3 runs to 15 residues. Trimming took off 4 bases at V and 4 bases at J, with 18 bases between the two ends. The CDR3 DNA reads as TGTGCCAGCAGCCCCTTTACGGGTTCTGAATACGAGCAGTACTTC. The encoded protein is CASSPFTGSEYEQYF.

This chain links TRBV5-5 with TRBJ1-1; TRBD1 matches 7 bases. Germline values: CDR1 SGHKS, CDR2 YYEKEE (reference sequence). This CDR3 is built from 14 residues. V gave up 4 bases and J gave up 6 bases; unmatched junction bases: 9. The CDR3 reads CASSRQGATAEAFF. In DNA, the CDR3 is TGTGCCAGCAGCCGACAGGGAGCTACGGCTGAAGCTTTCTTT.

This clonotype was detected a few times. This chain joins TRBV30 and TRBJ2-1; TRBD2 aligns across 7 bases. The V gene's germline CDR1 is GTSNPN and CDR2 SVGIG (reference sequence). The CDR3 extends over 12 amino acids. The J segment lost 13 bases and the V segment lost 0 bases, leaving 6 bases of the junction unmatched. The CDR3 DNA sequence: TGTGCCTGGAGTGTTTCCAGCGGGACTCAGTTCTTC. Encoded protein: CAWSVSSGTQFF.

The chain is built from TRBV19 and TRBJ1-5; D unresolved. The germline gives CDR1 LNHDA, CDR2 SQIVND (reference sequence). This CDR3 has 15 residues. The ends were cut back, 3 bases at V and 0 bases at J, with 9 bases in the middle. CDR3 sequence (DNA): TGTGCCAGTAGTATCAATGGGTTTAGCAATCAGCCCCAGCATTTT. This gives the protein CASSINGFSNQPQHF.

This clonotype was seen ten or more times. V is TRBV20-1 and J is TRBJ1-6; TRBD1 aligns across 7 bases. V shed 0 bases, J shed 9 bases, and the junction held 8 bases outside the gene matches. CDR1 is DFQATT and CDR2 is SNEGSKA in the germline V gene (reference sequence). The CDR3 sequence is 15 residues long. Here the CDR3 reads CSARDRTGESSPLHF. CDR3 sequence (DNA): TGCAGTGCTAGAGATCGTACAGGGGAATCTTCACCCCTCCACTTT.

This clonotype turned up a few times. The chain has TRBV18 and TRBJ2-6, with a weak D call TRBD2 (5 bases). This CDR3 comprises 16 residues. Germline CDR1 reads KGHSH; CDR2 reads LQKENI. Trimming left V 2 bases short and J 0 bases short, with 8 bases between. CDR3 protein: CASSPTGSSGANVLTF. For the CDR3, the DNA is TGTGCCAGCTCACCAACGGGGTCCTCTGGGGCCAACGTCCTGACTTTC.

This chain links TRBV19 with TRBJ2-5; 8 bases agree with TRBD1. The CDR3 is 14 amino acids. CDR1 LNHDA and CDR2 SQIVND come from the germline V gene (reference sequence). V lost 6 bases and J lost 4; bases outside the gene matches: 7. CDR3 DNA: TGTGCCAGTAGGCGTCAGGGGGCCGGAGAGACCCAGTACTTC. As protein: CASRRQGAGETQYF.

This clonotype was observed a handful of times. The chain combines TRBV20-1 with TRBJ2-1, with 13 bases aligning to TRBD2. The CDR3 extends over 15 amino acids. Germline CDR1 reads DFQATT; CDR2 reads SNEGSKA (reference sequence). J lost 8 bases, V lost 0 bases, and 4 bases had no gene match. The CDR3 loop is CSARDPGLAGDEQFF. As DNA, the CDR3 is TGCAGTGCTAGAGACCCTGGACTAGCGGGAGATGAGCAGTTCTTC.